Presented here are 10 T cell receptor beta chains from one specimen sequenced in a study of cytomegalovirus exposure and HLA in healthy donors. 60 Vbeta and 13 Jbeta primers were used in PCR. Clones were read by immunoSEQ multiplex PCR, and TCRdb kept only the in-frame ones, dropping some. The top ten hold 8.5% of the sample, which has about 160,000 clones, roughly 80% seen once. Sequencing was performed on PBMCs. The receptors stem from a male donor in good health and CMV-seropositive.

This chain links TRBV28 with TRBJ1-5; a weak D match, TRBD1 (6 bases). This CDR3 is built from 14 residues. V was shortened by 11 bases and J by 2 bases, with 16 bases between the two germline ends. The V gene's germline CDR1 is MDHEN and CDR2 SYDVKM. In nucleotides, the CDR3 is TGTGCCTGGACCCCAGGGGACCGCAATCAGCCCCAGCATTTT. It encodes CAWTPGDRNQPQHF.

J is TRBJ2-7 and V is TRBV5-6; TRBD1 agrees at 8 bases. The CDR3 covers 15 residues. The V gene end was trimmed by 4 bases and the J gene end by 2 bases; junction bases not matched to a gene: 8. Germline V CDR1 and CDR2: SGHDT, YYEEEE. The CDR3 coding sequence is TGTGCCAGCAGCCTGACCGGGACAGGAGCCTACGAGCAGTACTTC. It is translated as CASSLTGTGAYEQYF.

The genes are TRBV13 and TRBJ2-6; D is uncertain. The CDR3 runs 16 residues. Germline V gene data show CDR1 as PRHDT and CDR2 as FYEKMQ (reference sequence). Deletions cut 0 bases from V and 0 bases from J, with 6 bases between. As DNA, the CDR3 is TGTGCCAGCAGCTTAGGTCCGGGCTCTGGGGCCAACGTCCTGACTTTC. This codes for CASSLGPGSGANVLTF. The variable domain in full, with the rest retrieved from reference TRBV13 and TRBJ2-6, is AAGVIQSPRHLIKEKRETATLKCYPIPRHDTVYWYQQGPGQDPQFLISFYEKMQSDKGSIPDRFSAQQFSDYHSELNMSSLELGDSALYFCASSLGPGSGANVLTFGAGSRLTVL.

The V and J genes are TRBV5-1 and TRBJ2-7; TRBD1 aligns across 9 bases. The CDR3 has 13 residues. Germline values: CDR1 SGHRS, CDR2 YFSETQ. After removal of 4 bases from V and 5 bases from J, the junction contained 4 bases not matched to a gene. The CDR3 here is CASSAGQGNEQYF. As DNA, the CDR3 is TGCGCCAGCAGCGCGGGACAGGGCAACGAGCAGTACTTC.

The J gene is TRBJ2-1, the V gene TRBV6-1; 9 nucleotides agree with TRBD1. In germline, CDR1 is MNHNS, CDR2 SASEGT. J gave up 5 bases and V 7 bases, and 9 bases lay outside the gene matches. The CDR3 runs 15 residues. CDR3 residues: CASKTGGVLNNEQFF. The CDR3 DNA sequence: TGTGCCAGCAAGACAGGGGGAGTGCTTAACAATGAGCAGTTCTTC.

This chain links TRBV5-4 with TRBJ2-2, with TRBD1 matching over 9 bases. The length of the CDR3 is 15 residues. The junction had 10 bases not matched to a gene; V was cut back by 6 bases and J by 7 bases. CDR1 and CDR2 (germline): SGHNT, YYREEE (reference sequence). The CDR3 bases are TGTGCCAGCACCCCGGGACAGGGACAATTCGGGGAGCTGTTTTTT. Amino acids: CASTPGQGQFGELFF.

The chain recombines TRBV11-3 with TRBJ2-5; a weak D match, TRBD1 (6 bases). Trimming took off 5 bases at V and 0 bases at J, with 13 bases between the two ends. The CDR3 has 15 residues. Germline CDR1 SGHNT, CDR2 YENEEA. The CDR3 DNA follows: TGTGCCAGCAGCCCCCAGGGGACAAACCAAGAGACCCAGTACTTC. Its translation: CASSPQGTNQETQYF.

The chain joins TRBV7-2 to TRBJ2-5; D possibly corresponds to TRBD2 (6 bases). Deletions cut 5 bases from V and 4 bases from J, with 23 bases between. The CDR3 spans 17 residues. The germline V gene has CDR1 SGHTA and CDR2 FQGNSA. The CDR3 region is CASSPHAGGTNRETQYF. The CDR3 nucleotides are TGTGCCAGCAGCCCACACGCCGGGGGTACGAATCGAGAGACCCAGTACTTC.

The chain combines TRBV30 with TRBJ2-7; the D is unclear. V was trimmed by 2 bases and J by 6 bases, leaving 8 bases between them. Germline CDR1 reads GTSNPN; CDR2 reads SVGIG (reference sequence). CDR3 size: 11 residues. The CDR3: CAWSPKSEQYF. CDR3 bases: TGTGCCTGGAGTCCAAAGAGCGAGCAGTACTTC. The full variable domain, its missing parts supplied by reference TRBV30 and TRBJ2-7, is SQTIHQWPATLVQPVGSPLSLECTVEGTSNPNLYWYRQAAGRGLQLLFYSVGIGQISSEVPQNLSASRPQDRQFILSSKKLLLSDSGFYLCAWSPKSEQYFGPGTRLTVT.

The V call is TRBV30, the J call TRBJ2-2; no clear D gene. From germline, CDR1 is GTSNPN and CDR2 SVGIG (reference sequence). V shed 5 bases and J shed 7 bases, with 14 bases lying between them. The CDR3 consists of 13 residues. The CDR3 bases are TGTGCCTGGTGCAGTCTAGTAGGCGGGGAGCTGTTTTTT. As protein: CAWCSLVGGELFF. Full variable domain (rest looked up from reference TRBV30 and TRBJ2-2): SQTIHQWPATLVQPVGSPLSLECTVEGTSNPNLYWYRQAAGRGLQLLFYSVGIGQISSEVPQNLSASRPQDRQFILSSKKLLLSDSGFYLCAWCSLVGGELFFGEGSRLTVL.